This T cell receptor (beta chain) was captured by sequencing in a study of OX40 agonist ivuxolimab in advanced cancers. Across the whole study: Subjects had a mean age of about 61 years, with a range of about 23 to 85; more than 75% were male.

The protocol was immunoSEQ multiplex PCR, while the TCRdb copy is restricted to in-frame clones and leaves out a portion. The sample records 37,000 or so clones, roughly 81% being singletons. There are 13 residues in the CDR3. The V segment lost 5 bases and the J segment 4 bases; nucleotides outside the gene matches: 5. Per germline, CDR1 PRHDT and CDR2 FYEKMQ (reference sequence). This clone was seen more than once but under ten times. The J gene is TRBJ2-7, the V gene TRBV13, with 7 bases that match TRBD2. Here the sequenced sample was CD4+ or CD8+ T cells sorted from blood, taken in a trial of the OX40 agonist ivuxolimab. The receptor comes from an adult with an advanced solid tumor such as melanoma, head and neck, liver or kidney cancer. CDR3 sequence: CASSVLGGYEQYF. CDR3 DNA sequence: TGTGCCAGCAGCGTCCTGGGGGGGTACGAGCAGTACTTC.